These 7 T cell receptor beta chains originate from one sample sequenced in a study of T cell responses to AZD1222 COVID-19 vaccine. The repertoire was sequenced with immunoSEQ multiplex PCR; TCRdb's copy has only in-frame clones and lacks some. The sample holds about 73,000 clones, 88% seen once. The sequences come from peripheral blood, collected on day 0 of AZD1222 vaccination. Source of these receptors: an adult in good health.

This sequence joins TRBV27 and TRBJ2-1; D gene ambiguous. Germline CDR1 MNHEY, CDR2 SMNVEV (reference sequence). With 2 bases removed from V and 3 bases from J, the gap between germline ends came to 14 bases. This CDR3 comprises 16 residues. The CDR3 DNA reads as TGTGCCAGCAGTTTACCCGGACCCTTAAACTACAATGAGCAGTTCTTC. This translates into CASSLPGPLNYNEQFF.

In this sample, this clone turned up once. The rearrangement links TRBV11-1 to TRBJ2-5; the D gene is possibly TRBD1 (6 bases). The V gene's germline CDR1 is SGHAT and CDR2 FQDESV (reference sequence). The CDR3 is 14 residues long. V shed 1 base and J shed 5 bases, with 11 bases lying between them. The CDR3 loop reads CASSLVSTGETQYF. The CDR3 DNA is TGTGCCAGCAGCTTAGTTTCCACAGGGGAGACCCAGTACTTC.

The CDR3 nucleotides read TGTGCCAGTAGTATAGGCGGACAGGGTGAAGCTTTCTTT. As protein: CASSIGGQGEAFF. V and J are TRBV19 and TRBJ1-1; 8 bases line up with TRBD1. Trimming at V came to 1 base and at J to 7 bases, leaving 2 bases not matched to a gene. Germline assignment: CDR1 LNHDA and CDR2 SQIVND (reference sequence). The length of the CDR3 is 13 residues.

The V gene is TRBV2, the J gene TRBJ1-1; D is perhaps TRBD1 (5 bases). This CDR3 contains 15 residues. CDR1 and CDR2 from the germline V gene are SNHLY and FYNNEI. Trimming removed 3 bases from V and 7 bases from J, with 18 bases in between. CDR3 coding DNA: TGTGCCAGCAGTGAGGATCAGACGAGGGGAGTTGAAGCTTTCTTT. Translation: CASSEDQTRGVEAFF.

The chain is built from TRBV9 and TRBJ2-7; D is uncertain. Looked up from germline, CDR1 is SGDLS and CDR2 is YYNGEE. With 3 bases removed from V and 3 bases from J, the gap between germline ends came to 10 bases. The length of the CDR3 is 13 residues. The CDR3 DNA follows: TGTGCCAGCAGCGAAGGACCGAGCTACGAGCAGTACTTC. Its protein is CASSEGPSYEQYF.

The CDR3 protein is CASSPNKNTEAFF. The CDR3 nucleotides read TGTGCCAGCTCACCTAATAAGAACACTGAAGCTTTCTTT. The chain links TRBV18 to TRBJ1-1; D is unresolved. Germline loops: CDR1 KGHSH, CDR2 LQKENI. This CDR3 has 13 residues. V was trimmed by 3 bases and J by 1 base, leaving 6 bases between them.

CDR3 in DNA: TGCGCCAGCAGTCACCCCGACAGGAACGAGCAGTACTTC. Encoded protein: CASSHPDRNEQYF. V usage is TRBV23-1 and J usage is TRBJ2-7; maybe TRBD1 (6 bases). TRBV23-1 is reported as an ORF; its role is uncertain. The CDR3 runs to 13 residues. Trimming cost V 3 bases and J 5 bases, with 11 bases left between them.